This T cell receptor beta chain appears in the sequencing data of a study of identical twins. The germline V gene encodes CDR1 SGHRS and CDR2 YFSETQ. The CDR3 totals 16 residues. Trimming took 5 bases from V and 6 from J; bases not matched to a gene: 11. MiXCR was run by TCRdb on the 5' RACE reads, yielding one entry per CDR3 protein. The sample yields about 690,000 distinct CDR3 sequences, over 5% seen once. This clonotype occurred many times. The V call is TRBV5-1, the J call TRBJ2-3; 11 positions agree with TRBD2. The clonotype was recovered from a man younger than 35 in good health. The specimen was naive T cells sorted from blood. Written as DNA, the CDR3 is TGCGCCAGCAGTGAGAGTAGCGGGAGGGCCTCGGATACGCAGTATTTT. This encodes CASSESSGRASDTQYF.